One and the same sample provided the 31 T cell receptor beta chains below, sequenced in a study of blood T cell repertoires in COVID-19. Clones were read by immunoSEQ multiplex PCR, and TCRdb kept only the in-frame ones, dropping some. The table includes over 80,000 clones, 70% to 90% detected once. Sample: peripheral blood. The receptors stem from a human donor in a cohort sampled during active COVID-19.

The sample holds one count of this clone. The chain employs TRBV28 and TRBJ2-1, with 7 bases aligning to TRBD2. Germline V lookup: CDR1 MDHEN, CDR2 SYDVKM. After removal of 8 bases from V and 7 bases from J, the junction contained 11 bases not matched to a gene. This CDR3 is built from 14 residues. The CDR3: CASDPPGGRNEQFF. The DNA for the CDR3 is TGTGCCAGCGACCCCCCCGGCGGGAGAAATGAGCAGTTCTTC.

The CDR3: CASSTVVGATAQPQHF. CDR3 DNA sequence: TGTGCCAGTAGTACTGTCGTGGGGGCGACGGCTCAGCCCCAGCATTTT. The chain couples TRBV19 to TRBJ1-5, with D perhaps TRBD1 (6 bases). V was clipped by 4 bases and J by 6 bases, with 19 bases between them. This CDR3 contains 16 residues. Germline values: CDR1 LNHDA, CDR2 SQIVND (reference sequence).

The V gene is TRBV28, the J gene TRBJ1-3, with D possibly being TRBD1 (6 bases). CDR1 is MDHEN, CDR2 SYDVKM, per germline. This CDR3 contains 16 residues. The V end was cut by 5 bases, the J end by 0 bases, with 14 bases between. CDR3: CASSQQGFTSGNTIYF. The CDR3 coding sequence is TGTGCCAGCAGTCAACAGGGATTCACCTCTGGAAACACCATATATTTT.

V usage is TRBV19 and J usage is TRBJ2-5; 10 bases line up with TRBD2. J gave up 0 bases and V 4 bases, and 5 bases lay outside the gene matches. The germline CDR1 and CDR2 sequences are LNHDA and SQIVND (reference sequence). The CDR3 sequence is 16 residues long. CDR3 DNA sequence: TGTGCCAGTAGTACCCTCGGACTAGCGGACCAAGAGACCCAGTACTTC. Translation gives CASSTLGLADQETQYF.

The J gene is TRBJ1-6, the V gene TRBV5-1; TRBD1 agrees at 8 bases. There are 20 residues in the CDR3. Germline V gives CDR1 SGHRS, CDR2 YFSETQ. The V and J ends lost 4 bases and 5 bases, in that order; junction bases with no gene match: 20. CDR3 nucleotides: TGCGCCAGCAGCCCGGTCCTTATCGGATCCAGGACAGGGCATAATTCACCCCTCCACTTT. The encoded protein is CASSPVLIGSRTGHNSPLHF.

This chain joins TRBV6-5 and TRBJ1-6, with D perhaps TRBD1 (6 bases). Germline V gives CDR1 MNHEY, CDR2 SVGAGI. The length of the CDR3 is 14 residues. Trimming left V 9 bases short and J 3 bases short, with 12 bases between. The CDR3 nucleotides read TGTGCCAGTTTCATGGACAGCTATAATTCACCCCTCCACTTT. Its translation: CASFMDSYNSPLHF.

The chain has TRBV7-9 and TRBJ2-5, with D possibly being TRBD1 (6 bases). The V and J ends lost 1 base and 9 bases respectively, with 12 bases between them. The CDR3 sequence is 13 residues long. Germline assignment: CDR1 SEHNR and CDR2 FQNEAQ (reference sequence). The CDR3 nucleotides read TGTGCCAGCAGCTTAGAGGGGGTCGGGGCCCAGTACTTC. Translation: CASSLEGVGAQYF.

J is TRBJ1-2 and V is TRBV5-1; D not resolved. Trimming removed 0 bases at V and 4 bases at J, with 19 bases between. CDR3 length: 17 amino acids. CDR1 is SGHRS and CDR2 is YFSETQ in the germline V gene. The DNA of the CDR3 is TGCGCCAGCAGCTTGGCCCGAAGTACAGCAGGTAGCTATGGCTACACCTTC. Amino acid sequence: CASSLARSTAGSYGYTF.

The rearrangement links TRBV5-5 to TRBJ1-1, with D unresolved. This CDR3 is 14 amino acids long. CDR1 and CDR2 from the germline V gene are SGHKS and YYEKEE (reference sequence). V gave up 6 bases and J gave up 3 bases, with 15 bases separating them. The CDR3 nucleotides read TGTGCCAGCACCCGTCTCGAGGCGGACACTGAAGCTTTCTTT. Protein: CASTRLEADTEAFF.

This chain links TRBV7-8 with TRBJ2-5; a weak D match, TRBD1 (6 bases). The CDR3 is 15 amino acids. Trimming cost V 6 bases and J 4 bases, with 18 bases left between them. Germline CDR1 and CDR2: SGHVS and FQNEAQ. CDR3 in DNA: TGTGCCAGCAGTCTCCTTGGACAGTTCTCAGAGACCCAGTACTTC. This sequence encodes CASSLLGQFSETQYF.

The CDR3 bases are TGTGCCAGCAGTGTGAGGACTAGCGGCCTCTCCTACGAGCAGTACTTC. It translates to CASSVRTSGLSYEQYF. The chain combines TRBV2 with TRBJ2-7, with 10 bases matching TRBD2. The CDR3 totals 16 residues. CDR1 and CDR2 (germline): SNHLY, FYNNEI. V lost 4 bases, J lost 0 bases, and 6 bases stayed unmatched.

This clone was seen once. The chain uses TRBV15 and TRBJ2-5; D unclear. Germline values: CDR1 LNHNV, CDR2 YYDKDF (reference sequence). V was cut by 0 bases and J by 5 bases, with 7 bases left in between. This CDR3 contains 13 residues. CDR3: CATSRDPRETQYF. The CDR3 nucleotides read TGTGCCACCAGCAGAGATCCCAGGGAGACCCAGTACTTC.

The chain is built from TRBV11-3 and TRBJ2-7; TRBD2 matches at 13 bases. CDR1 and CDR2 (germline): SGHNT, YENEEA. The CDR3 spans 14 residues. The J segment lost 5 bases and the V segment lost 5 bases, leaving 3 bases of the junction unmatched. The CDR3 DNA is TGTGCCAGCAGCCTCGGGACTAGCGGGAACGAGCAGTACTTC. Translation: CASSLGTSGNEQYF.

CDR3 sequence: CASSQKRLTGLASDTQYF. The CDR3 region has the DNA TGCGCCAGCAGCCAGAAAAGACTTACGGGACTAGCCTCAGATACGCAGTATTTT. The gene calls are TRBV5-1 and TRBJ2-3; TRBD2 matches 9 bases. This CDR3 comprises 18 residues. J was trimmed by 4 bases and V by 4 bases; bases with no gene match: 16. Germline CDR1 is SGHRS and CDR2 is YFSETQ.

V and J are TRBV7-3 and TRBJ2-3; TRBD2 agrees at 8 bases. Germline CDR1 SGHTA, CDR2 FQGTGA. The trim removed 5 bases at V and 3 bases at J, leaving 4 bases unmatched. The CDR3 has 14 amino acids. The CDR3 loop reads CASSPGLVTDTQYF. The CDR3 DNA reads as TGTGCCAGCAGCCCGGGACTAGTTACAGATACGCAGTATTTT. The full variable domain, in which reference TRBV7-3 and TRBJ2-3 provide the parts outside the CDR3, is GAGVSQTPSNKVTEKGKYVELRCDPISGHTALYWYRQSLGQGPEFLIYFQGTGAADDSGLPNDRFFAVRPEGSVSTLKIQRTERGDSAVYLCASSPGLVTDTQYFGPGTRLTVL.

This chain joins TRBV11-3 and TRBJ2-3; D is perhaps TRBD1 (6 bases). The length of the CDR3 is 15 residues. Germline V CDR1 and CDR2: SGHNT, YENEEA. Trimming stripped 4 bases from V and 2 bases from J, with 13 bases between. The chain's CDR3 is CASSSYRENTDTQYF. The CDR3 DNA sequence: TGTGCCAGCAGCTCTTACAGGGAAAACACAGATACGCAGTATTTT.

This chain uses TRBV7-3 with TRBJ2-3; TRBD2 matches at 10 bases. The CDR3 extends over 15 amino acids. Per germline, CDR1 SGHTA and CDR2 FQGTGA. The ends lost 5 bases at V and 7 bases at J; junction bases unmatched: 9. CDR3 bases: TGTGCCAGCAGCCTAAGCGGGAGGGCCGTAAATACGCAGTATTTT. Protein product: CASSLSGRAVNTQYF.

This sequence joins TRBV13 and TRBJ2-3; 9 nucleotides align to TRBD2. The CDR3 totals 14 residues. The V and J ends lost 5 bases and 0 bases, in that order; junction bases with no gene match: 0. Germline values: CDR1 PRHDT, CDR2 FYEKMQ (reference sequence). This chain's CDR3 is CASSGLASTDTQYF. The CDR3 nucleotides read TGTGCCAGCAGCGGACTAGCGAGCACAGATACGCAGTATTTT.

This chain uses TRBV7-3 with TRBJ2-4, with D possibly TRBD1 on 6 matching bases. V lost 5 bases to trimming and J lost 0 bases, with 11 bases between them. CDR1 is SGHTA and CDR2 is FQGTGA in the germline V gene. This CDR3 comprises 15 residues. The CDR3 DNA sequence: TGTGCCAGCAGCAAGACAGGACTAGCCAAAAACATTCAGTACTTC. It specifies CASSKTGLAKNIQYF.

The J gene is TRBJ2-5, the V gene TRBV6-5; 7 bases map to TRBD2. Looked up from germline, CDR1 is MNHEY and CDR2 is SVGAGI. V trimming: 7 bases; J trimming: 4 bases; junction bases outside the gene matches: 12. This CDR3 region has 15 residues. The CDR3 loop is CASTTSREFSETQYF. CDR3 in DNA: TGTGCCAGCACCACCTCGCGGGAGTTCTCAGAGACCCAGTACTTC.

This clone came up once. This chain uses TRBV19 with TRBJ2-5, with a tentative D call TRBD1 (6 bases). CDR3 length: 13 residues. Trimming left V 6 bases short and J 4 bases short, with 12 bases between. Germline CDR1 reads LNHDA; CDR2 reads SQIVND (reference sequence). CDR3 protein: CASRLGARETQYF. DNA for the CDR3: TGTGCCAGTAGATTGGGGGCTCGAGAGACCCAGTACTTC.

This chain uses TRBV4-2 with TRBJ1-1, with D uncertain. This CDR3 spans 15 amino acids. Trimming cost V 0 bases and J 4 bases, with 12 bases left between them. Per germline, CDR1 LGHNA and CDR2 YNFKEQ. For the CDR3, the DNA is TGTGCCAGCAGCCAAGACTGGGCGGGAGGCACTGAAGCTTTCTTT. This gives the protein CASSQDWAGGTEAFF.

This chain links TRBV6-5 with TRBJ2-1; 7 bases match TRBD1. V lost 7 bases, J lost 10 bases, and 10 bases stayed unmatched. Per the germline V gene, CDR1 is MNHEY and CDR2 is SVGAGI. The CDR3 is 13 residues long. The CDR3 reads CASTLQGVEEQFF. CDR3 bases: TGTGCCAGCACCCTCCAGGGGGTTGAGGAGCAGTTCTTC.

About this clone: Germline is not matched at one junction end, which may reflect a read error. The V and J genes are TRBV24-1 and TRBJ1-6, with no clear D. The CDR3 consists of 18 residues. Germline assignment: CDR1 KGHDR and CDR2 SFDVKD. The CDR3 coding sequence is TGTGCCACCAGTGATTTATCGAAACCTAACCCCTATCATTCACCCCTCCACTTT. It codes for CATSDLSKPNPYHSPLHF.

The chain joins TRBV10-3 to TRBJ1-5; 7 bases map to TRBD1. Germline CDR1 reads ENHRY; CDR2 reads SYGVKD. The CDR3 has 14 amino acids. Trimming removed 8 bases from V and 1 base from J; junction bases left unmatched: 5. The CDR3 loop is CAISGTASNQPQHF. CDR3 coding DNA: TGTGCCATCTCTGGGACAGCCAGCAATCAGCCCCAGCATTTT.

The V and J genes are TRBV6-5 and TRBJ1-5; D is perhaps TRBD1 (6 bases). CDR3 length equals 14 residues. Trimming took off 4 bases at V and 1 base at J, with 8 bases between the two ends. CDR1 and CDR2 from the germline V gene are MNHEY and SVGAGI. CDR3 nucleotide sequence: TGTGCCAGCAGTTCCACAGGGAGCAATCAGCCCCAGCATTTT. This gives the protein CASSSTGSNQPQHF.

The chain joins TRBV11-2 to TRBJ1-2; D is possibly TRBD1 (6 bases). The CDR3 has 15 residues. V lost 6 bases, J lost 4 bases, and 18 bases lay in between. Germline CDR1 SGHAT, CDR2 FQNNGV. This CDR3 reads CASSITGNPFYGYTF. The CDR3 bases are TGTGCCAGCAGTATTACAGGGAACCCCTTCTATGGCTACACCTTC.

The genes are TRBV5-8 and TRBJ2-3; no definite D call. The CDR3 loop spans 15 amino acids. The germline CDR1 and CDR2 sequences are SGHTS and YDEGEE. V was trimmed by 0 bases and J by 6 bases, leaving 14 bases between them. DNA for the CDR3: TGTGCCAGCAGCTTGGTTCGCGCGGCCCCTGATACGCAGTATTTT. Translation gives CASSLVRAAPDTQYF.

The CDR3 nucleotides are TGTGCCAGCAGCTTAGGGGTGCGCGGGCCCGACGGGGAGCTGTTTTTT. Its translation is CASSLGVRGPDGELFF. This chain connects TRBV7-2 to TRBJ2-2; D perhaps matches TRBD2 (5 bases). Trimming cost V 1 base and J 7 bases, with 16 bases left between them. Germline loops: CDR1 SGHTA, CDR2 FQGNSA. The CDR3 covers 16 residues.

V and J are TRBV2 and TRBJ2-3, with 7 bases matching TRBD1. Germline V CDR1 and CDR2: SNHLY, FYNNEI. The CDR3 has 15 amino acids. Trimming took 8 bases from V and 0 from J; bases not matched to a gene: 8. The CDR3 loop reads CASLLGQSSTDTQYF. The CDR3 DNA is TGTGCCAGCCTTTTGGGACAGTCTAGCACAGATACGCAGTATTTT.

V gene TRBV9 combines with J gene TRBJ1-1, with 7 bases matching TRBD1. CDR3 length: 14 amino acids. With V trimmed by 4 bases and J by 3 bases, 6 bases remained unmatched. Germline CDR1 and CDR2: SGDLS and YYNGEE. Written as DNA, the CDR3 is TGTGCCAGCAGCACCCAGACAGGGCACACTGAAGCTTTCTTT. Translating it yields CASSTQTGHTEAFF.